Each of the 15 T cell receptor beta chains below was sequenced from the same sample in a study of T cells in narcolepsy. Assay: immunoSEQ multiplex PCR; the TCRdb copy retains only in-frame clones and omits some. The sample consists of tens of thousands of clones, roughly 80% of them appearing once. Source material: memory (CD45RA-) CD4+ T cells from blood. The receptors were gathered from a human donor in good health.

The rearrangement links TRBV7-6 to TRBJ1-5; D is perhaps TRBD1 (6 bases). The V end lost 1 base, the J end lost 2 bases, and 9 bases lay between the germline ends. The CDR3 is made up of 15 amino acids. CDR1 and CDR2 (germline): SGHVS, FNYEAQ. The CDR3 DNA reads as TGTGCCAGCAGCTTAGATCCAGGGGGCAATCAGCCCCAGCATTTT. This translates into CASSLDPGGNQPQHF.

This sequence joins TRBV18 and TRBJ1-5; D unresolved. V dropped 5 bases and J dropped 2 bases, with 10 bases sitting between them. The germline CDR1 and CDR2 sequences are KGHSH and LQKENI. The length of the CDR3 is 14 residues. In DNA form, the CDR3 reads TGTGCCAGCTCAGAGGGCCACGGCAATCAGCCCCAGCATTTT. Translated, it gives CASSEGHGNQPQHF. Full variable domain (remainder filled in from reference TRBV18 and TRBJ1-5): NAGVMQNPRHLVRRRGQEARLRCSPMKGHSHVYWYRQLPEEGLKFMVYLQKENIIDESGMPKERFSAEFPKEGPSILRIQQVVRGDSAAYFCASSEGHGNQPQHFGDGTRLSIL.

The V gene is TRBV6-1, the J gene TRBJ1-5; D is ambiguous. CDR3 length: 14 residues. The germline V gene has CDR1 MNHNS and CDR2 SASEGT. V was shortened by 5 bases and J by 0 bases, with 8 bases between the two germline ends. The CDR3 sequence is CASSHLDSNQPQHF. The CDR3 DNA follows: TGTGCCAGCAGTCACCTGGATAGCAATCAGCCCCAGCATTTT.

This clone appeared a few times. This chain connects TRBV6-1 to TRBJ1-1; maybe TRBD1 (5 bases). Trimming left V 4 bases short and J 5 bases short, with 11 bases between. Germline CDR1 reads MNHNS; CDR2 reads SASEGT. The CDR3 spans 13 residues. CDR3 residues: CASSVQVTTEAFF. Here the CDR3 DNA reads TGTGCCAGCAGTGTACAGGTAACGACTGAAGCTTTCTTT.

The sample holds a few counts of this clone. This chain connects TRBV30 to TRBJ2-7; 7 nucleotides align to TRBD2. J lost 2 bases, V lost 3 bases, and 4 bases had no gene match. Germline V CDR1 and CDR2: GTSNPN, SVGIG (reference sequence). This CDR3 spans 13 amino acids. The CDR3 protein is CAWRSGNPYEQYF. In DNA, the CDR3 is TGTGCCTGGAGGAGCGGGAACCCCTACGAGCAGTACTTC.

The CDR3 region has the DNA TGTGCCAGCAGCCCCGTGGTTGGCGTTGGCTACACCTTC. Its protein is CASSPVVGVGYTF. The chain uses TRBV7-7 and TRBJ1-2; D not certain. Germline CDR1 is SSHAT and CDR2 is FNYEAQ (reference sequence). V dropped 5 bases and J dropped 7 bases, with 14 bases sitting between them. This CDR3 has 13 amino acids.

In this sample, this clone is medium-sized. The rearrangement joins TRBV6-6 to TRBJ2-7, with 7 bases identical to TRBD1. This CDR3 has 12 amino acids. Losses at the gene ends were 6 bases for V and 6 bases for J; bases not matched to a gene: 5. CDR1 is MNHNY, CDR2 SVGAGI, per germline (reference sequence). The CDR3 sequence is CASRTNRGEQYF. CDR3 sequence (DNA): TGTGCCAGCAGAACAAACAGGGGCGAGCAGTACTTC.

The chain combines TRBV5-1 with TRBJ2-6; TRBD2 agrees at 7 bases. CDR3 length: 15 amino acids. The germline V gene encodes CDR1 SGHRS and CDR2 YFSETQ. Trimming at V came to 4 bases and at J to 2 bases, leaving 3 bases not matched to a gene. The CDR3 here is CASSTGGTGANVLTF. CDR3 coding DNA: TGCGCCAGCAGCACGGGGGGTACTGGGGCCAACGTCCTGACTTTC.

This clone was found a few times. This rearrangement joins TRBV30 to TRBJ2-2, with no clear D. CDR3 length: 13 residues. V lost 1 base and J lost 2, with 5 bases in between. Germline V CDR1 and CDR2: GTSNPN, SVGIG (reference sequence). The CDR3 nucleotides are TGTGCCTGGAGTGAGGCTAACACCGGGGAGCTGTTTTTT. This codes for CAWSEANTGELFF.

This clone appeared a single time. The chain joins TRBV6-5 to TRBJ2-7, with TRBD2 matching over 8 bases. V gave up 7 bases and J gave up 3 bases; unmatched junction bases: 8. There are 14 residues in the CDR3. Germline CDR1 reads MNHEY; CDR2 reads SVGAGI. The CDR3 sequence is CASIAAGVRYEQYF. The CDR3 DNA follows: TGTGCCAGCATTGCAGCGGGAGTTCGCTACGAGCAGTACTTC.

The chain uses TRBV6-6 and TRBJ1-2, with 7 nucleotides matching TRBD1. With 8 bases clipped from V and 2 bases from J, the junction kept 5 bases outside the gene matches. The germline V gene encodes CDR1 MNHNY and CDR2 SVGAGI (reference sequence). The CDR3 covers 13 residues. The CDR3 DNA follows: TGTGCCAGCGACAGGGTACCCAACTATGGCTACACCTTC. Translation: CASDRVPNYGYTF.

The chain carries TRBV5-6 and TRBJ1-1, with 12 bases matching TRBD1. This CDR3 has 13 residues. V was clipped by 4 bases and J by 12 bases; unmatched bases: 7. Germline CDR1 and CDR2: SGHDT and YYEEEE. The CDR3 sequence is CASSRDRGLSPFF. In nucleotides, the CDR3 is TGTGCCAGCAGCCGGGACAGGGGGCTCTCGCCTTTCTTT.

The rearrangement uses TRBV20-1 and TRBJ1-1, with TRBD1 matching over 8 bases. The CDR3 extends over 10 amino acids. V was clipped by 6 bases and J by 10 bases; unmatched bases: 4. The germline V gene encodes CDR1 DFQATT and CDR2 SNEGSKA (reference sequence). The CDR3 DNA sequence: TGCAGTGCCATTGGACAGGGAGCTTTCTTT. Translating gives CSAIGQGAFF.

The chain employs TRBV5-5 and TRBJ1-1; TRBD1 matches 7 bases. Per germline, CDR1 SGHKS and CDR2 YYEKEE (reference sequence). The CDR3 is made up of 15 amino acids. Trimming removed 4 bases from V and 6 bases from J; junction bases left unmatched: 12. The CDR3 here is CASSMTDRVSSEAFF. DNA for the CDR3: TGTGCCAGCAGCATGACCGACAGGGTCTCGTCTGAAGCTTTCTTT.

This rearrangement joins TRBV5-1 to TRBJ2-1, with D perhaps TRBD2 (7 bases). Germline lookup yields CDR1 SGHRS and CDR2 YFSETQ. This CDR3 has 18 residues. V lost 0 bases, J lost 2 bases, and 18 bases lay in between. The CDR3 DNA is TGCGCCAGCAGCTTGGGACCCTCGGGGGGCGCCCCCTACAATGAGCAGTTCTTC. Translated: CASSLGPSGGAPYNEQFF.